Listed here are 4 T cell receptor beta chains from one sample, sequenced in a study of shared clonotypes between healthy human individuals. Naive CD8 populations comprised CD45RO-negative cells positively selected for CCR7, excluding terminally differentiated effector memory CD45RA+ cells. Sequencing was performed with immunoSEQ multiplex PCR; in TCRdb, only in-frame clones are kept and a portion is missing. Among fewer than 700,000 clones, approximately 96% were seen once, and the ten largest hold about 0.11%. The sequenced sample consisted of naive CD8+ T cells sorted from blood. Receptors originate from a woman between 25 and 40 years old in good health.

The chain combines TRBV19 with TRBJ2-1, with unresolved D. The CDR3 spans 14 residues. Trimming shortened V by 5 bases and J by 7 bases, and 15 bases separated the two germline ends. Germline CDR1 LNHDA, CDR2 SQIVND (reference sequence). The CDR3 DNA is TGTGCCAGTAGTTGGACCACATTACCTAATGAGCAGTTCTTC. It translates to CASSWTTLPNEQFF.

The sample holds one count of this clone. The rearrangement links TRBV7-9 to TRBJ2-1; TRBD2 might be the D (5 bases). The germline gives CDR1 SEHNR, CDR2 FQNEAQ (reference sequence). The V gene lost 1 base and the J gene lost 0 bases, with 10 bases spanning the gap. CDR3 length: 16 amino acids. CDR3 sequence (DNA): TGTGCCAGCAGCTTAGTAGTGGGGAGCTCCTACAATGAGCAGTTCTTC. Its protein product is CASSLVVGSSYNEQFF.

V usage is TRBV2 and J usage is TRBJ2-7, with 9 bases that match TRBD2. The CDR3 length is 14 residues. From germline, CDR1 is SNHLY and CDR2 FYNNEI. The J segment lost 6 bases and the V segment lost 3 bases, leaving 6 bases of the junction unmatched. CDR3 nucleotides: TGTGCCAGCAGTGACGGGACTAGCCCCACCGAGCAGTACTTC. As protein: CASSDGTSPTEQYF.

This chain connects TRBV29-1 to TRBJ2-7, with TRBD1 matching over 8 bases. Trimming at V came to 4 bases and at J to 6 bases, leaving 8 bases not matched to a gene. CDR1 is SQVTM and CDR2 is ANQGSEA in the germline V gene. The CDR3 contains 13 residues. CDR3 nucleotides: TGCAGCGTTGGGGTCCGGGACAGGAGCGAGCAGTACTTC. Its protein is CSVGVRDRSEQYF.